This TCR beta chain comes out of a study of OX40 agonist ivuxolimab in advanced cancers. With regard to the full study: The costimulatory receptor OX40 (CD134) was targeted by ivuxolimab, a fully human IgG2 agonistic monoclonal antibody. Intravenous ivuxolimab was administered to patients every 2 weeks at six dose levels: 0.01, 0.1, 0.3, 1.5, 3 and 10 mg/kg. Of the 50 to 55 patients in dose escalation, 19 had hepatocellular carcinoma, some 15 had melanoma, 9 had renal cell carcinoma and 9 had head and neck cancer. In the dose-escalation cohort, more than 75% of patients were male, and the mean age was around 60 years, with a range of about 20 to 90. Prior anti-PD-1, anti-PD-L1 or anti-CTLA-4 therapy was permitted, and 40% of dose-escalation patients had received checkpoint inhibitors. Partial responses occurred in three dose-escalation patients, of whom one had hepatocellular carcinoma and two had cutaneous melanoma. Peripheral TCRbeta sequencing was intended to test whether TCR sequence diversity was altered and clonal T-cell expansion was caused by ivuxolimab. The paper reports the monotherapy dose-escalation portion (N of about 51 patients) of the phase I ivuxolimab trial. What the work shows at the level of the full study, not this receptor alone: In partial responders in the 0.1-3.0 mg/kg groups, normalized peripheral clonal expansion was found to be among the lowest, especially among CD8+ T cells. The antigen specificity of the clonally expanded peripheral T cells was not determined. At doses of 0.1 to 3.0 mg/kg, clonal expansion of both CD4+ and CD8+ blood T cells was observed from baseline to week 6. After ivuxolimab, expanded clones were on average more numerous among CD8+ T cells than among CD4+ T cells. Low levels of normalized T-cell clonal expansion were also seen in some nonresponding patients.

From the cysteine through the phenylalanine, the CDR3 covers 13 amino acids. The sequence is cut down to CDR3 DNA, 39 bases in frame from base 1. V is cut by 5 bases and J by 3 bases, and the space between the germline ends is 11 bases. Looking up the germline V gene yields CDR1 SGHRS and CDR2 YFSETQ. To sequence the TCRbeta CDR3 region, genomic DNA was isolated from the sorted cells. The immunoSEQ Assay was used for sequencing of TCRbeta CDR3 regions. The source is immuneACCESS, and TCRdb retained only in-frame sequences with V and J called. Part of the clones is not carried over; for the studies checked, unresolved V genes explain less than half of this, and the remainder is unexplained. For this sample the table gives fewer than 85,000 clones, of which approximately 80% were detected only once. The ten largest clonotypes hold 6.5% to 8.5% of the sample. Patients with autoimmune disease history or receiving systemic immunosuppression were excluded from the trial. In every dose cohort, peripheral blood was drawn for TCR sequencing at baseline, cycle 4 day 1, and cycle 7 day 1. The samples were drawn from a first-in-human, open-label, multicenter phase I dose-escalation trial of ivuxolimab. The trial enrolled adults with locally advanced or metastatic head and neck squamous cell, hepatocellular, melanoma or renal cell carcinoma. Before TCR sequencing, CD4+ T cells and CD8+ T cells from peripheral blood were sorted into separate populations.

In regard to this clone: This clone's antigen is unknown. Base qualities were left out, and no much larger clone turns up one base away.

The clonotype was recovered from an adult with an advanced solid tumor such as melanoma, head and neck, liver or kidney cancer. Rearrangement joined TRBV5-1 to TRBJ1-2; no D segment can be confidently identified. Specimen: CD4+ or CD8+ T cells sorted from blood, collected in a trial of the OX40 agonist ivuxolimab. The CDR3 protein is CASRTATDYGYTF. In nucleotides, the sequence is TGCGCCAGCAGAACGGCTACCGACTATGGCTACACCTTC.